One and the same sample provided the 5 T cell receptor beta chains below, sequenced in a study of blood T cell repertoires in COVID-19. The protocol was immunoSEQ multiplex PCR, while the TCRdb copy is restricted to in-frame clones and leaves out a portion. Among under 30,000 clones listed, about nine tenths were seen once. The sequencing sample was made of peripheral blood. The receptors here all came from a human donor in a cohort sampled during active COVID-19.

The chain is built from TRBV14 and TRBJ2-1, with D perhaps matching TRBD1 (6 bases). Trimming took off 0 bases at V and 4 bases at J, with 13 bases between the two ends. The CDR3 is made up of 16 amino acids. Per germline, CDR1 SGHDN and CDR2 FVKESK. CDR3 bases: TGTGCCAGCAGCCAAGAAGGCCAGGGGTTATACAATGAGCAGTTCTTC. Protein sequence: CASSQEGQGLYNEQFF.

Remarks on this clone: The germline gene is not matched at one end of the junction; a read error may be the cause. The gene calls are TRBV7-7 and TRBJ2-1; TRBD1 matches 7 bases. Germline V gene lookup returns CDR1 SSHAT and CDR2 FNYEAQ (reference sequence). This CDR3 spans 13 amino acids. CDR3 amino acids: CASSSRQGTEQFF. The CDR3 DNA reads TGTGCTAGCAGCTCTCGACAGGGAACTGAGCAGTTCTTC.

V usage is TRBV5-1 and J usage is TRBJ2-2, with a possible D match to TRBD1 (6 bases). The CDR3 covers 15 residues. V lost 2 bases, J lost 5 bases, and 13 bases lay in between. CDR1 and CDR2 (germline): SGHRS, YFSETQ. This chain's CDR3 is CASSFSGDRTGELFF. DNA for the CDR3: TGCGCCAGCAGCTTCTCAGGGGATCGGACCGGGGAGCTGTTTTTT.

The chain links TRBV21-1 to TRBJ2-3; the table's D call of TRBD2 was not tested on the DNA. TRBV21-1 is a pseudogene segment. The CDR3 sequence is 17 residues long. The CDR3 bases are TGTGCCAGCAGCAAAAAGGCCAGCGGACGGAGCACAGATACGCAGTATTTT. Protein sequence: CASSKKASGRSTDTQYF.

This clone was observed a single time. This chain uses TRBV5-4 with TRBJ2-3, with TRBD2 as a possible D gene (7 bases). This CDR3 is 15 amino acids long. The germline V and J ends were trimmed by 0 bases and 8 bases, with 16 bases remaining between them. In germline, CDR1 is SGHNT, CDR2 YYREEE (reference sequence). The CDR3 spells CASSLAYGGPITQYF. The CDR3 nucleotides are TGTGCCAGCAGCTTGGCCTACGGGGGGCCAATTACGCAGTATTTT.